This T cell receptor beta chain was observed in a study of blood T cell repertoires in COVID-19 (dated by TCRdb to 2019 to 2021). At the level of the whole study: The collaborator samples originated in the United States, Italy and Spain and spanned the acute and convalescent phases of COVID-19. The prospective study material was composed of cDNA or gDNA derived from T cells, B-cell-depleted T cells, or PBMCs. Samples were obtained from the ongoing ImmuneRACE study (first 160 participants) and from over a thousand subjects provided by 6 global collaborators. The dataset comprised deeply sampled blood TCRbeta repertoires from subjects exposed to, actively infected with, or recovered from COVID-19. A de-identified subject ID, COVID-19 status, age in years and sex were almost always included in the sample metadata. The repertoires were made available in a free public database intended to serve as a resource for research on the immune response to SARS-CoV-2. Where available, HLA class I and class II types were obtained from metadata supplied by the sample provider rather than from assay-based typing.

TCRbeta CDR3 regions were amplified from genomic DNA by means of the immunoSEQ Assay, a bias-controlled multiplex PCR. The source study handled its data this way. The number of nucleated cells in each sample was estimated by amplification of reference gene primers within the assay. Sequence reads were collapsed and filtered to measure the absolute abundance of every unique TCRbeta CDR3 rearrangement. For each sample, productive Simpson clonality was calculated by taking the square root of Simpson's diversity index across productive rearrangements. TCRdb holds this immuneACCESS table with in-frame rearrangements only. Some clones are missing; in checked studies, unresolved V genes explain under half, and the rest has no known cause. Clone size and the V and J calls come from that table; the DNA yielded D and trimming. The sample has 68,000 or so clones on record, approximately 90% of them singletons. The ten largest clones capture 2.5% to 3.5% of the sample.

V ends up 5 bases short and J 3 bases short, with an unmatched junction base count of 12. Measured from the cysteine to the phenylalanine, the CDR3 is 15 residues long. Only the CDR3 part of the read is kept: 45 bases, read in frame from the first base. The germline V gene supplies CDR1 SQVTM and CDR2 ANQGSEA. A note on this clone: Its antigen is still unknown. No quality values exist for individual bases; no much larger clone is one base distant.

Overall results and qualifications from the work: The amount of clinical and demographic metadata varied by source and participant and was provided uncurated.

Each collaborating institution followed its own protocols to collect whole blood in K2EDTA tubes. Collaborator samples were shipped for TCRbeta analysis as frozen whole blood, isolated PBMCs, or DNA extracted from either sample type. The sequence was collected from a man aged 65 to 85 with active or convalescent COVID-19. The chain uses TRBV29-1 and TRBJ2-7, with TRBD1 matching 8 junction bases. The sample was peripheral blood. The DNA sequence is TGCAGCGTTAACCGGGGTACAGGGGGTGTCTACGAGCAGTACTTC. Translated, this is CSVNRGTGGVYEQYF.